This T cell receptor beta chain was sequenced for a study of blood T cell repertoires in COVID-19. Clones were sequenced by immunoSEQ multiplex PCR, and TCRdb holds only the in-frame ones, with some missing. Among approximately 260,000 clones listed, 65% to 90% were seen once. The CDR3 runs to 15 residues. Germline CDR1 is LGHDT and CDR2 is YNNKEL (reference sequence). Trimming cost V 4 bases and J 7 bases; bases outside gene matches: 8. This clonotype was obtained from a woman older than 75 with active or convalescent COVID-19. What was sequenced was peripheral blood. The chain carries TRBV3-1 (or the pseudogene TRBV3-2) and TRBJ1-2; TRBD1 matches at 11 bases. The CDR3 sequence: CASSLGQGANVGYTF. In DNA form, the CDR3 reads TGTGCCAGCAGCCTTGGACAGGGGGCGAATGTTGGCTACACCTTC.